The present T cell receptor (beta chain) was sequenced within a study of T cells after yellow fever vaccination. TCRdb recomputed calls from the 5' RACE reads with MiXCR, one row per CDR3 protein. The table lists around 310,000 distinct CDR3 sequences, 3% to 4.5% of them singletons. CDR3 length equals 13 residues. Germline V gene lookup returns CDR1 SGHRS and CDR2 YFSETQ. V was cut by 0 bases and J by 8 bases, with 10 bases left in between. The study's findings and limits: Clones from primary vaccination mostly reappeared after the booster (96% CD4, approximately 86% CD8).

This clonotype was observed many times. Its antigen remains unidentified. The sample consisted of PBMCs, taken 5 days after the yellow fever booster vaccination. The clonotype originates from a man aged 18-30 years who received the YFV17D yellow fever vaccine. The chain joins TRBV5-1 to TRBJ2-3; D is unresolved. The CDR3 DNA follows: TGCGCCAGCAGCTTGGATGTTTCCGGTACGCAGTATTTT. Protein sequence: CASSLDVSGTQYF.